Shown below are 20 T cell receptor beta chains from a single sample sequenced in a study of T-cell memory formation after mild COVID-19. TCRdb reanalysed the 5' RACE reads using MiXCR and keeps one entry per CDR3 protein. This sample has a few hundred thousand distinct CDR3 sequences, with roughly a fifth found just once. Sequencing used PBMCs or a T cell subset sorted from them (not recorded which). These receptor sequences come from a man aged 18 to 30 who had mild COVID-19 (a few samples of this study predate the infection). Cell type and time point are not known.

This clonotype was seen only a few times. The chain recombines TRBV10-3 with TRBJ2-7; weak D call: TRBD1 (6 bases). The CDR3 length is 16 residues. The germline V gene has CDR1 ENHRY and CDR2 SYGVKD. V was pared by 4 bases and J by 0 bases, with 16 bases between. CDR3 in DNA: TGTGCCATCAGTGCCACGACAGGCCCGAGCTCCTACGAGCAGTACTTC. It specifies CAISATTGPSSYEQYF.

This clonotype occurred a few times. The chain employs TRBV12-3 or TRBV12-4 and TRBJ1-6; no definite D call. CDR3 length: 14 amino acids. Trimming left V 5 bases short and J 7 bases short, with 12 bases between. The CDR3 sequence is CASSPRGENSPLHF. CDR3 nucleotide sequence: TGTGCCAGCAGTCCCCGGGGTGAAAATTCACCCCTCCACTTT.

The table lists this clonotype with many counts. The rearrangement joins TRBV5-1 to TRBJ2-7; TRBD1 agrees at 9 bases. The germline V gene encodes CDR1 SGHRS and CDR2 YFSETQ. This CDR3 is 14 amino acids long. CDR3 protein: CASSPGTGSYEQYV. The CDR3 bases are TGTGCCAGCAGTCCCGGGACAGGGTCCTACGAGCAGTACGTC.

The DNA for the CDR3 is TGTGCCAGCAGTTACTCGGGGCAGGGTGAAGCTTTCTTT. Translating gives CASSYSGQGEAFF. This chain joins TRBV6-5 and TRBJ1-1; perhaps TRBD1 as D (5 bases). The CDR3 is 13 residues long. Germline CDR1 reads MNHEY; CDR2 reads SVGAGI. V was pared by 0 bases and J by 7 bases, with 9 bases between.

The CDR3 is CSARPGPSPNEQYF. The DNA for the CDR3 is TGCAGTGCTAGACCGGGACCCAGCCCGAACGAGCAGTACTTC. The chain combines TRBV20-1 with TRBJ2-7; either TRBD1 or TRBD2 may supply D (5 bases each). This CDR3 region has 14 residues. Germline-derived CDR1 and CDR2 are DFQATT and SNEGSKA (reference sequence). V lost 2 bases to trimming and J lost 5 bases, with 16 bases between them.

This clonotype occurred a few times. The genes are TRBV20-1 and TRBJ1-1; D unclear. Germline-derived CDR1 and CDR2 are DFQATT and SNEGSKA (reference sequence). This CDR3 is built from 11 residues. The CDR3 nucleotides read TGCAGGGCCCAGGCGGACACTGAAGCTTTCTTT. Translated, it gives CRAQADTEAFF.

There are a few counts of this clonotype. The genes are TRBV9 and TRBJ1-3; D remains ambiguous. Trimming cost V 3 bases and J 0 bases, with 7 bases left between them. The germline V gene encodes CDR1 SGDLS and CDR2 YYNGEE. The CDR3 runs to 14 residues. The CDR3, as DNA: TGTGCCAGCAGCGGCCAACTCTCTGGAAACACCATATATTTT. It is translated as CASSGQLSGNTIYF.

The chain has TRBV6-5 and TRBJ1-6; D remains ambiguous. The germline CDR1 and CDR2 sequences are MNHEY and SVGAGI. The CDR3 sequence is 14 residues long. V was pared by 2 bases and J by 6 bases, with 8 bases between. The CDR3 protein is CASSYGGPNSPLHF. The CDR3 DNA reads TGTGCCAGCAGTTACGGTGGCCCTAATTCACCCCTCCACTTT.

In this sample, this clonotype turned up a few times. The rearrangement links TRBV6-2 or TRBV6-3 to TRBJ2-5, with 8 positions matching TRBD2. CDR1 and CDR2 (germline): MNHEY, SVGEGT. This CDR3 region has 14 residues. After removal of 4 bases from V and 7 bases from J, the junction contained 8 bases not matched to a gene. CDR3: CASSWSGGPRTQYF. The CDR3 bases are TGTGCCAGCAGTTGGTCGGGGGGGCCGCGGACCCAGTACTTC.

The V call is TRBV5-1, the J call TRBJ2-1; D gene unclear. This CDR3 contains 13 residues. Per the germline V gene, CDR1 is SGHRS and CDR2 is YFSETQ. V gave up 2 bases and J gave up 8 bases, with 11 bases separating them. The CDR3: CASSFAAWDEQFF. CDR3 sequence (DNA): TGCGCCAGCAGCTTCGCCGCTTGGGATGAGCAGTTCTTC.

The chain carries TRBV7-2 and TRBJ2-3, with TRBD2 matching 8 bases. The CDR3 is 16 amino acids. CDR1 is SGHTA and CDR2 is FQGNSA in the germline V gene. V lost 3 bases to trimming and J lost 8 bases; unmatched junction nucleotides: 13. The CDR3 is CASSLGGGPPPGTQYF. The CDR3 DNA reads TGTGCCAGCAGCTTGGGCGGGGGGCCCCCCCCAGGTACGCAGTATTTT.

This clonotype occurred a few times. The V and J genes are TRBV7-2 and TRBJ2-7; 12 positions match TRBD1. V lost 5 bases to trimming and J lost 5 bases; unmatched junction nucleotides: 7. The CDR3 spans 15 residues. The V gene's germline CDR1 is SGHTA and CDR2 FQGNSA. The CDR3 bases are TGTGCCAGCAGCAAAGGGACAGGGGGCGCGGACGAGCAGTACGTC. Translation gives CASSKGTGGADEQYV.

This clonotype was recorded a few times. The CDR3 sequence is CASSWTGADYGYTF. The CDR3 nucleotides are TGTGCCAGCAGTTGGACAGGGGCGGACTATGGCTACACCTTC. The gene calls are TRBV12-3 or TRBV12-4 and TRBJ1-2; 9 nucleotides line up with TRBD1. With 4 bases clipped from V and 3 bases from J, the junction kept 3 bases outside the gene matches. The CDR3 is made up of 14 amino acids.

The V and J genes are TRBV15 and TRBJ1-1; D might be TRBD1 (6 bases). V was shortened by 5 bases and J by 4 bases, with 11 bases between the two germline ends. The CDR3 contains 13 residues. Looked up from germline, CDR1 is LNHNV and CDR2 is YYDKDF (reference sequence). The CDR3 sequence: CATSGGGSTEAFF. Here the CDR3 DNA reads TGTGCCACCAGCGGAGGGGGGAGCACTGAAGCTTTCTTT.

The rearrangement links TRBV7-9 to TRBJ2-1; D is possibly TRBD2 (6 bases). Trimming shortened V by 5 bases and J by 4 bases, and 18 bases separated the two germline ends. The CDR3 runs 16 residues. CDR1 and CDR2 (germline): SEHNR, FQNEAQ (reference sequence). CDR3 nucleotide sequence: TGTGCCAGCAGCAGAAGAGCGGGCCCTGGGTACAATGAGCAGTTCTTC. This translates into CASSRRAGPGYNEQFF.

The DNA for the CDR3 is TGTGCCAGCAGTACAGTAGGGACCCAAGAGACCCAGTACTTC. Its translation is CASSTVGTQETQYF. The chain couples TRBV6-1 to TRBJ2-5; D tentatively reads TRBD1 or TRBD2 (5 bases each). There are 14 residues in the CDR3. The germline CDR1 and CDR2 sequences are MNHNS and SASEGT. V dropped 5 bases and J dropped 1 base, with 11 bases sitting between them.

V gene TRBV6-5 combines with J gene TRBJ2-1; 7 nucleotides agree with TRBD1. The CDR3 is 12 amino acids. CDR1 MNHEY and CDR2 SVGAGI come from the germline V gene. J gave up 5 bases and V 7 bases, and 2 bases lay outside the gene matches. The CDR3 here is CASMGQNNEQFF. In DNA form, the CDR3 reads TGTGCCAGCATGGGACAGAACAATGAGCAGTTCTTC.

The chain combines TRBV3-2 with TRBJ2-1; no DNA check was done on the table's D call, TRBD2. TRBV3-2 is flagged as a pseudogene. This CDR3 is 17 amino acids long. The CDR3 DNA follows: TGTGCCAGCAGCCACCCGTCCATTGGACTAGCCCGGGATGAGCAGTTCTTC. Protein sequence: CASSHPSIGLARDEQFF.

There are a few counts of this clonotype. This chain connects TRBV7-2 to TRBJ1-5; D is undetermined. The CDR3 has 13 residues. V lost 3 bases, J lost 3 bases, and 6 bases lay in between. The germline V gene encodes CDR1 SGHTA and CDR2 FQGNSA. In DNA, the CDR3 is TGTGCCAGCAGCTTTTCCAACAATCAGCCCCAGCATTTT. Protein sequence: CASSFSNNQPQHF.

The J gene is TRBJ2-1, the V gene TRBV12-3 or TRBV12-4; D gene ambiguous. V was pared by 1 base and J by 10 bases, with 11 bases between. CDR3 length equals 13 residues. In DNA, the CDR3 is TGTGCCAGCAGTTTAGGCCCTGGTATCGAGCAGTTCTTC. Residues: CASSLGPGIEQFF.